The 28 T cell receptor beta chains below all came from one sample that was sequenced in a study of blood T cell repertoires in COVID-19. Assay: immunoSEQ multiplex PCR; the TCRdb copy retains only in-frame clones and omits some. In the table there are 100,000 to 150,000 clones, more than 70% of which are singletons. The sample taken for sequencing was peripheral blood. The receptors were sampled from a man aged 50 to 60 with acute or convalescent COVID-19.

The V gene is TRBV6-5, the J gene TRBJ1-1; D gene ambiguous. Per the germline V gene, CDR1 is MNHEY and CDR2 is SVGAGI. Between the trimmed V and J ends, which lost 3 bases and 1 base, there was a span of 12 bases. The length of the CDR3 is 15 residues. The CDR3 region has the DNA TGTGCCAGCAGTTATCACCGGTCGCCGAACACTGAAGCTTTCTTT. It encodes CASSYHRSPNTEAFF.

V and J are TRBV6-9 and TRBJ2-5; TRBD2 agrees at 7 bases. The CDR3 covers 15 residues. The V segment lost 4 bases and the J segment 5 bases; nucleotides outside the gene matches: 10. Germline V gene sequence: CDR1 MNHGY, CDR2 SVAAGI. CDR3 protein: CASSSSGRAGETQYF. The DNA for the CDR3 is TGTGCCAGCAGTTCTAGTGGGAGGGCCGGTGAGACCCAGTACTTC.

Written as DNA, the CDR3 is TGTGCCAGCAGTCCCTCCACCGGGACAGGGTCGGGCTACACCTTC. Residues: CASSPSTGTGSGYTF. This sequence joins TRBV6-5 and TRBJ1-2, with 9 bases matching TRBD1. J lost 8 bases, V lost 5 bases, and 12 bases had no gene match. The germline CDR1 and CDR2 sequences are MNHEY and SVGAGI. The CDR3 has 15 amino acids.

The J gene is TRBJ1-1, the V gene TRBV5-4; 11 bases are a match to TRBD1. Trimming cost V 3 bases and J 10 bases; bases outside gene matches: 8. This CDR3 comprises 14 residues. CDR1 and CDR2 from the germline V gene are SGHNT and YYREEE (reference sequence). For the CDR3, the DNA is TGTGCCAGCAGCTGGGGACAGGGGGAAGGAGGAGCTTTCTTT. This gives the protein CASSWGQGEGGAFF.

V and J are TRBV4-2 and TRBJ1-6; D is uncertain. The V gene lost 4 bases and the J gene lost 6 bases, with 16 bases spanning the gap. The CDR3 extends over 16 amino acids. Looked up from germline, CDR1 is LGHNA and CDR2 is YNFKEQ. CDR3 protein: CASSLGERVGNSPLHF. The CDR3 bases are TGTGCCAGCAGCCTCGGGGAAAGGGTCGGTAATTCACCCCTCCACTTT.

The chain links TRBV6-6 to TRBJ1-1; D is possibly TRBD1 (6 bases). The CDR3 loop spans 15 amino acids. The V gene lost 2 bases and the J gene lost 4 bases, with 14 bases spanning the gap. Germline assignment: CDR1 MNHNY and CDR2 SVGAGI (reference sequence). The CDR3 is CASSYPGQQGTEAFF. The CDR3 DNA reads TGTGCCAGCAGTTACCCCGGACAGCAGGGCACTGAAGCTTTCTTT.

The CDR3 nucleotides read TGTGCCAGCAGTAGCGTAGAGGGGGCCTATGGCTACACCTTC. Its translation: CASSSVEGAYGYTF. V and J are TRBV6-6 and TRBJ1-2; 7 bases match TRBD1. The V gene end was trimmed by 5 bases and the J gene end by 4 bases; junction bases not matched to a gene: 7. CDR1 MNHNY and CDR2 SVGAGI come from the germline V gene (reference sequence). The CDR3 is made up of 14 amino acids.

The sample holds one count of this clone. V is TRBV6-5 and J is TRBJ1-2, with 10 positions matching TRBD1. After removal of 10 bases from V and 8 bases from J, the junction contained 7 bases not matched to a gene. The germline V gene has CDR1 MNHEY and CDR2 SVGAGI. The CDR3 has 12 residues. CDR3: CANRDRGGGYTF. CDR3 bases: TGTGCCAACCGGGACAGGGGAGGCGGCTACACCTTC.

This chain links TRBV15 with TRBJ2-7; 8 positions agree with TRBD2. V lost 5 bases and J lost 7; bases outside the gene matches: 13. CDR1 and CDR2 from the germline V gene are LNHNV and YYDKDF (reference sequence). The CDR3 runs 15 residues. CDR3 bases: TGTGCCACCAGCGCTCGAGCGGGAGACCAGAGTGAGCAGTACTTC. Translation gives CATSARAGDQSEQYF.

The genes are TRBV5-5 and TRBJ2-1, with 9 bases aligning to TRBD1. The CDR3 spans 15 residues. V shed 3 bases and J 9 bases; nucleotides not matched to a gene: 10. The germline V gene encodes CDR1 SGHKS and CDR2 YYEKEE (reference sequence). The CDR3: CASSSRGTGYIEQFF. The CDR3 DNA is TGTGCCAGCAGCTCCCGTGGGACAGGGTATATTGAGCAGTTCTTC.

The chain uses TRBV5-5 and TRBJ2-1; D gene ambiguous. From germline, CDR1 is SGHKS and CDR2 YYEKEE (reference sequence). This CDR3 has 12 residues. Trimming cost V 4 bases and J 7 bases, with 9 bases left between them. The DNA for the CDR3 is TGTGCCAGCAGCACACAGTGGAATGAGCAGTTCTTC. As protein: CASSTQWNEQFF.

The chain joins TRBV5-1 to TRBJ2-7; TRBD2 matches at 7 bases. Trimming at V came to 8 bases and at J to 3 bases, leaving 8 bases not matched to a gene. Germline V gene sequence: CDR1 SGHRS, CDR2 YFSETQ. The CDR3 sequence is 13 residues long. The CDR3 here is CASTRGDGYEQYF. Written as DNA, the CDR3 is TGCGCCAGTACCCGGGGGGATGGCTACGAGCAGTACTTC.

The chain is built from TRBV6-5 and TRBJ1-3, with D hard to call. V lost 6 bases and J lost 0, with 6 bases in between. The CDR3 consists of 13 residues. CDR1 is MNHEY and CDR2 is SVGAGI in the germline V gene. This CDR3 is CASRLFSGNTIYF. Written as DNA, the CDR3 is TGTGCCAGCAGACTTTTCTCTGGAAACACCATATATTTT.

The chain carries TRBV7-2 and TRBJ1-1; D call uncertain. Germline V gene data show CDR1 as SGHTA and CDR2 as FQGNSA. The V gene lost 7 bases and the J gene lost 1 base, with 13 bases spanning the gap. This CDR3 spans 14 amino acids. The CDR3 sequence is CASKSIRPNTEAFF. CDR3 in DNA: TGTGCCAGCAAGTCCATCAGGCCGAACACTGAAGCTTTCTTT.

The chain joins TRBV28 to TRBJ1-5; D may be TRBD1 (5 bases). Germline V gene lookup returns CDR1 MDHEN and CDR2 SYDVKM. The CDR3 consists of 16 residues. Trimming took 3 bases from V and 6 from J, leaving 18 bases between them. CDR3: CASSFRRQGFGQPQHF. In DNA, the CDR3 is TGTGCCAGCAGTTTCCGACGGCAGGGCTTCGGTCAGCCCCAGCATTTT.

The chain combines TRBV9 with TRBJ1-2; a weak D match, TRBD1 (5 bases). This CDR3 is built from 15 residues. Between the trimmed V and J ends, which lost 0 bases and 2 bases, there was a span of 11 bases. Germline CDR1 is SGDLS and CDR2 is YYNGEE. CDR3 in amino acids: CASSVEPGYNYGYTF. CDR3 nucleotides: TGTGCCAGCAGCGTAGAACCAGGGTACAACTATGGCTACACCTTC.

The chain combines TRBV3-1 (or the pseudogene TRBV3-2) with TRBJ1-4; 7 bases are shared with TRBD1. Trimming cost V 2 bases and J 2 bases; bases outside gene matches: 2. Looked up from germline, CDR1 is LGHDT and CDR2 is YNNKEL (reference sequence). The CDR3 runs to 15 residues. The CDR3 region is CASSQRQGTNEKLFF. The CDR3 coding sequence is TGTGCCAGCAGCCAAAGACAGGGTACTAATGAAAAACTGTTTTTT.

The V call is TRBV5-4, the J call TRBJ2-7; TRBD2 aligns across 13 bases. Trimming at V came to 4 bases and at J to 4 bases, leaving 8 bases not matched to a gene. The CDR3 covers 16 residues. Germline-derived CDR1 and CDR2 are SGHNT and YYREEE (reference sequence). The CDR3 here is CASSRTSGSGFYEQYF. The DNA of the CDR3 is TGTGCCAGCAGCAGGACTAGCGGGAGTGGTTTTTACGAGCAGTACTTC.

The chain uses TRBV18 and TRBJ1-6; TRBD1 might be the D (5 bases). Trimming cost V 1 base and J 0 bases, with 10 bases left between them. This CDR3 has 17 residues. Germline lookup yields CDR1 KGHSH and CDR2 LQKENI. The chain's CDR3 is CASSPLTASSYNSPLHF. The CDR3 nucleotides read TGTGCCAGCTCACCACTGACAGCGAGCTCCTATAATTCACCCCTCCACTTT.

The chain combines TRBV7-6 with TRBJ1-3; D possibly corresponds to TRBD1 (6 bases). The germline V gene encodes CDR1 SGHVS and CDR2 FNYEAQ. The ends were cut back, 2 bases at V and 0 bases at J, with 11 bases in the middle. This CDR3 is 16 amino acids long. The CDR3 DNA sequence: TGTGCCAGCAGCTTACACAGGGACCCCTCTGGAAACACCATATATTTT. It yields the protein CASSLHRDPSGNTIYF.

The chain uses TRBV9 and TRBJ1-6, with 11 bases identical to TRBD1. Germline V CDR1 and CDR2: SGDLS, YYNGEE. The V and J ends lost 5 bases and 9 bases, in that order; junction bases with no gene match: 4. CDR3 length equals 14 residues. CDR3 nucleotides: TGTGCCAGCAGTCGGACAGGGGGCGGTTCACCCCTCCACTTT. As protein: CASSRTGGGSPLHF.

The chain employs TRBV4-1 and TRBJ2-1, with 10 bases lining up with TRBD2. The germline CDR1 and CDR2 sequences are MGHRA and YSYEKL. J lost 6 bases, V lost 1 base, and 9 bases had no gene match. The CDR3 is 17 amino acids. The CDR3 nucleotides read TGCGCCAGCAGCCAAGGTATCCAGCGGGGGGGCGTCAATGAGCAGTTCTTC. This translates into CASSQGIQRGGVNEQFF.

The chain employs TRBV6-5 and TRBJ1-5; D is perhaps TRBD1 (6 bases). V gave up 7 bases and J gave up 2 bases, with 9 bases separating them. The CDR3 length is 13 residues. The germline V gene has CDR1 MNHEY and CDR2 SVGAGI. DNA of the CDR3: TGTGCCAGCACGGACAGTCGCAATCAGCCCCAGCATTTT. It encodes CASTDSRNQPQHF.

The V gene is TRBV7-2, the J gene TRBJ2-7, with D possibly TRBD1 on 6 matching bases. The CDR3 loop spans 14 amino acids. With 1 base removed from V and 3 bases from J, the gap between germline ends came to 10 bases. The germline gives CDR1 SGHTA, CDR2 FQGNSA. The CDR3 region has the DNA TGTGCCAGCAGCTTAGAAGTCAGGGGCTACGAGCAGTACTTC. Translating gives CASSLEVRGYEQYF.

V and J are TRBV9 and TRBJ1-6; tentatively, D is TRBD1 (6 bases). The V end was cut by 3 bases, the J end by 5 bases, with 18 bases between. Germline CDR1 and CDR2: SGDLS and YYNGEE. The CDR3 runs to 17 residues. CDR3 sequence: CASSADSTGTNNSPLHF. The CDR3, as DNA: TGTGCCAGCAGCGCCGACTCGACCGGGACAAATAATTCACCCCTCCACTTT.

Comments on this clone: A read error may account for a junction end that differs from germline. The gene calls are TRBV7-7 and TRBJ1-6; no firm D call. CDR1 and CDR2 (germline): SSHAT, FNYEAQ (reference sequence). The CDR3 has 13 amino acids. CDR3 loop: CASSLERDSPLHF. The CDR3 DNA is TGTGCTAGCAGCTTAGAACGGGATTCACCCCTCCACTTT.

This chain joins TRBV11-2 and TRBJ2-5, with 7 positions matching TRBD1. Germline CDR1 SGHAT, CDR2 FQNNGV. J gave up 5 bases and V 5 bases, and 8 bases lay outside the gene matches. The CDR3 sequence is 14 residues long. This CDR3 is CASSPTGSGETQYF. CDR3 nucleotide sequence: TGTGCCAGCAGCCCGACAGGGAGTGGGGAGACCCAGTACTTC.

The chain carries TRBV28 and TRBJ2-7; TRBD2 agrees at 7 bases. V lost 6 bases and J lost 3; bases outside the gene matches: 5. Germline CDR1 and CDR2: MDHEN and SYDVKM. CDR3 length: 13 amino acids. CDR3 sequence (DNA): TGTGCCAGCAGCCCCCTAGCGGTCTACGAGCAGTACTTC. Its protein is CASSPLAVYEQYF.